Sequencing of this TCR beta chain was carried out in a study of T cell responses to AZD1222 COVID-19 vaccine. Study outcomes and limitations: The study found vaccine-associated CD4 TCRs spanning spike, dominant at 160-218 and 743-854. Females made up more of the donors, who were largely white British, and clonal diversity may have come out too low. Only a handful of people who got AZD1222 tested seropositive at baseline.

The CDR3 is 14 residues long. Germline V CDR1 and CDR2: KGHSH, LQKENI. V lost 3 bases and J lost 3; bases outside the gene matches: 2. Comments on this clone: Its antigen is not known.

Here immunoSEQ multiplex PCR was the method, and the copy in TCRdb shows in-frame clones only, minus some. The sample contains 250,000 or so clones, more than 85% of which appear only once. The chain has TRBV18 and TRBJ2-3; 8 bases fit TRBD1. The sequencing used peripheral blood, collected on day 0 of AZD1222 vaccination. This TCR came from an adult in good health. The CDR3 reads CASSPTGGTDTQYF. The CDR3, as DNA: TGTGCCAGCTCACCCACAGGGGGAACAGATACGCAGTATTTT.